The 27 T cell receptor beta chains presented below share a single source sample, sequenced in a study of graft-versus-host responses after intestinal transplantation (dated by TCRdb to about 2021). According to the study, the label for this sample's time point signals: cells obtained before transplantation from donor or recipient. Their antigens are not known. Library preparation was by the immunoSEQ multiplex PCR assay. TCRdb re-hosts the immuneACCESS table, in-frame sequences only. Its copies lack some clones; in the studies checked, an unresolved V gene accounts for under half of them, and the cause for the rest is not known. The sample yields just under 50,000 clones; around 85% were counted once. The ten largest clones take up approximately 0.46% of the sample. Specimen: unstimulated CD4+ T cells sorted from spleen or lymph node cells, collected before transplant. The source is a human donor who was the organ donor for an intestinal transplant.

This clone showed up just once. The chain is built from TRBV7-2 and TRBJ2-3; D is perhaps TRBD2 (5 bases). V lost 5 bases and J lost 6, with 15 bases in between. The CDR3 has 14 residues. The V gene's germline CDR1 is SGHTA and CDR2 FQGNSA. The CDR3, as DNA: TGTGCCAGCAGCCAAACCGGGGTCGCGGATACGCAGTATTTT. It codes for CASSQTGVADTQYF.

V gene TRBV6-6 combines with J gene TRBJ1-4; D gene unclear. Germline values: CDR1 MNHNY, CDR2 SVGAGI (reference sequence). V was shortened by 2 bases and J by 4 bases, with 2 bases between the two germline ends. The CDR3 has 12 amino acids. The CDR3 here is CASSYNNEKLFF. The CDR3 DNA follows: TGTGCCAGCAGTTACAATAATGAAAAACTGTTTTTT.

The V gene is TRBV11-2, the J gene TRBJ2-3; 10 bases agree with TRBD2. This CDR3 region has 16 residues. Germline CDR1 reads SGHAT; CDR2 reads FQNNGV. With 3 bases clipped from V and 0 bases from J, the junction kept 3 bases outside the gene matches. The CDR3 nucleotides are TGTGCCAGCAGCTTGTTAGCGGGAGGAAGCACAGATACGCAGTATTTT. It is translated as CASSLLAGGSTDTQYF.

For the CDR3, the DNA is TGTGCCAGTAGTATAGGAGGGGGGCGAGTATCTGGGGCCAACGTCCTGACTTTC. It specifies CASSIGGGRVSGANVLTF. The V call is TRBV19, the J call TRBJ2-6; D may be TRBD1 or TRBD2 (6 bases each). The CDR3 consists of 18 residues. Trimming removed 1 base from V and 1 base from J, with 14 bases in between. CDR1 is LNHDA, CDR2 SQIVND, per germline (reference sequence).

This clone was seen just once. This sequence joins TRBV7-2 and TRBJ2-5; no firm D call. Trimming pared 8 bases from V and 0 bases from J, leaving 10 bases between. The CDR3 length is 13 residues. The V gene's germline CDR1 is SGHTA and CDR2 FQGNSA. CDR3 sequence reads: CASALVNQETQYF. CDR3 DNA: TGTGCCAGCGCCCTAGTGAACCAAGAGACCCAGTACTTC.

The chain recombines TRBV6-1 with TRBJ2-1; a weak D match, TRBD2 (6 bases). Germline V gives CDR1 MNHNS, CDR2 SASEGT. CDR3 length: 12 amino acids. The V end was cut by 8 bases, the J end by 3 bases, with 8 bases between. In DNA, the CDR3 is TGTGCCAGCGGACTAAACTACAATGAGCAGTTCTTC. This translates into CASGLNYNEQFF.

This clone was seen a handful of times. The rearrangement links TRBV27 to TRBJ2-6; D unclear. Germline lookup yields CDR1 MNHEY and CDR2 SMNVEV (reference sequence). The ends were cut back, 6 bases at V and 2 bases at J, with 23 bases in the middle. The CDR3 is 19 amino acids. CDR3 sequence (DNA): TGTGCCAGCAGACAAAACTCCCACCCCTCCCTCCCTGGGGCCAACGTCCTGACTTTC. This translates into CASRQNSHPSLPGANVLTF.

This clone was recorded once. The chain recombines TRBV27 with TRBJ2-3; 7 bases agree with TRBD1. The CDR3 loop spans 13 amino acids. Trimming took 4 bases from V and 3 from J; bases not matched to a gene: 1. Germline CDR1 MNHEY, CDR2 SMNVEV (reference sequence). The CDR3 loop reads CASSWTGTDTQYF. Written as DNA, the CDR3 is TGTGCCAGCAGTTGGACAGGAACAGATACGCAGTATTTT.

Concerning this clone itself: Other DNA sequences in this specimen translate into the identical CDR3. J is TRBJ1-6 and V is TRBV19; 10 bases align to TRBD1. V trimming: 6 bases; J trimming: 9 bases; junction bases outside the gene matches: 17. CDR1 is LNHDA and CDR2 is SQIVND in the germline V gene (reference sequence). This CDR3 is built from 18 residues. The CDR3 coding sequence is TGTGCCAGTAGCATATTTGGTCCGCCGGGACAGGGGACTTCACCCCTCCACTTT. Protein sequence: CASSIFGPPGQGTSPLHF.

V usage is TRBV11-2 and J usage is TRBJ2-2; TRBD1 matches at 7 bases. Germline V gene lookup returns CDR1 SGHAT and CDR2 FQNNGV. The CDR3 contains 16 residues. V lost 5 bases and J lost 2; bases outside the gene matches: 8. As DNA, the CDR3 is TGTGCCAGCAGCCCGAACGACAGGGCCAACACCGGGGAGCTGTTTTTT. As protein: CASSPNDRANTGELFF.

The V and J genes are TRBV6-1 and TRBJ2-7, with D unresolved. This CDR3 contains 10 residues. In germline, CDR1 is MNHNS, CDR2 SASEGT. Deletions cut 8 bases from V and 2 bases from J, with 4 bases between. CDR3 sequence: CASSAYEQYF. CDR3 coding DNA: TGTGCCAGCTCCGCCTACGAGCAGTACTTC.

This clone was seen just once. The chain uses TRBV7-2 and TRBJ2-3, with D unclear. The CDR3 sequence is 12 residues long. V lost 6 bases to trimming and J lost 0 bases, with 4 bases between them. CDR1 SGHTA and CDR2 FQGNSA come from the germline V gene. The CDR3 spells CASRTSTDTQYF. CDR3 bases: TGTGCCAGCAGGACTAGCACAGATACGCAGTATTTT.

This clone was recorded once. This chain uses TRBV7-2 with TRBJ1-2; 10 bases agree with TRBD1. CDR1 and CDR2 (germline): SGHTA, FQGNSA. Trimming removed 5 bases from V and 0 bases from J; junction bases left unmatched: 9. The CDR3 is made up of 17 amino acids. The CDR3 sequence: CASSIDRGRPANYGYTF. The CDR3 DNA follows: TGTGCCAGCAGCATAGACAGGGGGCGCCCGGCTAACTATGGCTACACCTTC.

The chain recombines TRBV19 with TRBJ1-2, with 7 nucleotides matching TRBD1. CDR1 and CDR2 from the germline V gene are LNHDA and SQIVND (reference sequence). The CDR3 spans 13 residues. V shed 4 bases, J shed 2 bases, and the junction held 1 base outside the gene matches. This chain's CDR3 is CASSKDRNYGYTF. CDR3 DNA sequence: TGTGCCAGTAGTAAGGACAGGAACTATGGCTACACCTTC.

The V call is TRBV11-2, the J call TRBJ2-2, with TRBD2 identical over 7 bases. CDR1 is SGHAT, CDR2 FQNNGV, per germline. The length of the CDR3 is 17 residues. The V segment lost 3 bases and the J segment 3 bases; nucleotides outside the gene matches: 10. CDR3 amino acids: CASSLLGGKGYTGELFF. CDR3 in DNA: TGTGCCAGCAGCTTGTTGGGAGGGAAGGGGTACACCGGGGAGCTGTTTTTT.

The V gene is TRBV27, the J gene TRBJ2-3, with 9 bases aligning to TRBD1. V was pared by 5 bases and J by 6 bases, with 6 bases of the junction left unmatched. CDR3 length equals 14 residues. Germline V gene data show CDR1 as MNHEY and CDR2 as SMNVEV (reference sequence). CDR3 bases: TGTGCCAGCAGTCTACAGGGGGCAGAGGATACGCAGTATTTT. Translation: CASSLQGAEDTQYF.

The rearrangement links TRBV30 to TRBJ2-1; 8 bases fit TRBD2. V shed 4 bases and J 6 bases; nucleotides not matched to a gene: 17. Germline CDR1 reads GTSNPN; CDR2 reads SVGIG (reference sequence). This CDR3 has 17 residues. This CDR3 reads CAWNPQLTSGRTNEQFF. DNA of the CDR3: TGTGCCTGGAACCCCCAATTAACTAGCGGAAGGACCAATGAGCAGTTCTTC.

The chain combines TRBV6-5 with TRBJ1-5; 7 bases line up with TRBD1. V was pared by 4 bases and J by 1 base, with 1 base of the junction left unmatched. Germline lookup yields CDR1 MNHEY and CDR2 SVGAGI. This CDR3 is built from 14 residues. The CDR3 reads CASSWDRSNQPQHF. CDR3 bases: TGTGCCAGCAGTTGGGACAGAAGCAATCAGCCCCAGCATTTT.

V and J are TRBV5-6 and TRBJ1-5; D gene unclear. Germline V gene lookup returns CDR1 SGHDT and CDR2 YYEEEE. Trimming left V 4 bases short and J 0 bases short, with 17 bases between. The CDR3 runs 17 residues. CDR3 residues: CASSVLAEGLSNQPQHF. CDR3 nucleotides: TGTGCCAGCAGCGTACTCGCGGAGGGTCTTAGCAATCAGCCCCAGCATTTT. Filled out from reference TRBV5-6 and TRBJ1-5, the complete variable domain reads DAGVTQSPTHLIKTRGQQVTLRCSPKSGHDTVSWYQQALGQGPQFIFQYYEEEERQRGNFPDRFSGHQFPNYSSELNVNALLLGDSALYLCASSVLAEGLSNQPQHFGDGTRLSIL.

The V and J genes are TRBV7-9 and TRBJ2-7, with 7 bases fitting TRBD2. Unmatched junction bases numbered 7, after V lost 1 base and J lost 1 base. This CDR3 has 16 amino acids. Germline V CDR1 and CDR2: SEHNR, FQNEAQ (reference sequence). The CDR3 DNA follows: TGTGCCAGCAGCTTAGGGGACTATCGCAGATCCTACGAGCAGTACTTC. Amino acids: CASSLGDYRRSYEQYF.

The rearrangement joins TRBV7-2 to TRBJ2-7; no definite D call. Germline CDR1 and CDR2: SGHTA and FQGNSA. V lost 3 bases and J 4 bases, leaving 13 bases between the germline ends. This CDR3 has 14 amino acids. The CDR3 sequence is CASSLVPHKYEQYF. The CDR3, as DNA: TGTGCCAGCAGCTTGGTCCCTCATAAATACGAGCAGTACTTC.

The J gene is TRBJ2-5, the V gene TRBV6-6; D remains unclear. The DNA end is a closer match to TRBJ2-7, so the J assignment may be wrong. This CDR3 contains 13 residues. The germline CDR1 and CDR2 sequences are MNHNY and SVGAGI (reference sequence). The CDR3 region has the DNA TGTGCCAGCAGTGCCGTGTGGTCCTACGAGCAGTACTTC. Its protein product is CASSAVWSYEQYF.

V usage is TRBV13 and J usage is TRBJ1-2; D might be TRBD1 (5 bases). Trimming took off 5 bases at V and 6 bases at J, with 13 bases between the two ends. The germline CDR1 and CDR2 sequences are PRHDT and FYEKMQ (reference sequence). The CDR3 spans 13 residues. The CDR3 loop reads CASSARGVHGYTF. CDR3 DNA: TGTGCCAGCAGCGCACGAGGGGTGCATGGCTACACCTTC.

The chain has TRBV15 and TRBJ1-4; no clear D. V lost 8 bases and J lost 0, with 10 bases in between. The CDR3 extends over 14 amino acids. Germline loops: CDR1 LNHNV, CDR2 YYDKDF (reference sequence). CDR3 protein: CATETYATNEKLFF. CDR3 DNA: TGTGCCACCGAGACTTATGCAACTAATGAAAAACTGTTTTTT.

This chain uses TRBV27 with TRBJ2-1; 8 bases fit TRBD1. Germline lookup yields CDR1 MNHEY and CDR2 SMNVEV (reference sequence). This CDR3 is built from 15 residues. The J segment lost 3 bases and the V segment lost 0 bases, leaving 1 base of the junction unmatched. The DNA for the CDR3 is TGTGCCAGCAGTTTATCAACAGGGGGCTACAATGAGCAGTTCTTC. This translates into CASSLSTGGYNEQFF.

The chain recombines TRBV5-1 with TRBJ2-1; 15 bases match TRBD2. Trimming at V came to 3 bases and at J to 7 bases, leaving 11 bases not matched to a gene. Germline V gives CDR1 SGHRS, CDR2 YFSETQ. This CDR3 comprises 18 residues. The DNA of the CDR3 is TGCGCCAGCAGCTCCCTAGGACTAGCGGGGGGGCCGATTAATGAGCAGTTCTTC. It is translated as CASSSLGLAGGPINEQFF.

This clone appeared a single time. The chain couples TRBV11-3 to TRBJ1-2; D perhaps matches TRBD1 (5 bases). Germline assignment: CDR1 SGHNT and CDR2 YENEEA. Deletions cut 1 base from V and 8 bases from J, with 11 bases between. CDR3 length: 13 residues. CDR3 sequence (DNA): TGTGCCAGCAGCTTAGTTCGTGGGGACGGCTACACCTTC. Residues: CASSLVRGDGYTF.